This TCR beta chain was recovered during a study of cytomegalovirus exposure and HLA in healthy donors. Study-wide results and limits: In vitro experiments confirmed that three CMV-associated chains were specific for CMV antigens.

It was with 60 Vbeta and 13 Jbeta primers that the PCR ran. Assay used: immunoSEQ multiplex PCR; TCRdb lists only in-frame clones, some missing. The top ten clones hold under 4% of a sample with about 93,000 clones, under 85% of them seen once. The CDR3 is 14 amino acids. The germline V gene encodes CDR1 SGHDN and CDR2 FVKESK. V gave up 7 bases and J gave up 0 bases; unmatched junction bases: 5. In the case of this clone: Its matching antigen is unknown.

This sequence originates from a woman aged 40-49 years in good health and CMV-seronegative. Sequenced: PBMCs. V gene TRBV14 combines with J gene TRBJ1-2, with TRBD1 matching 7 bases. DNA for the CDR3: TGTGCCAGCACTAGAGGGGGCGCTAACTATGGCTACACCTTC. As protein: CASTRGGANYGYTF.